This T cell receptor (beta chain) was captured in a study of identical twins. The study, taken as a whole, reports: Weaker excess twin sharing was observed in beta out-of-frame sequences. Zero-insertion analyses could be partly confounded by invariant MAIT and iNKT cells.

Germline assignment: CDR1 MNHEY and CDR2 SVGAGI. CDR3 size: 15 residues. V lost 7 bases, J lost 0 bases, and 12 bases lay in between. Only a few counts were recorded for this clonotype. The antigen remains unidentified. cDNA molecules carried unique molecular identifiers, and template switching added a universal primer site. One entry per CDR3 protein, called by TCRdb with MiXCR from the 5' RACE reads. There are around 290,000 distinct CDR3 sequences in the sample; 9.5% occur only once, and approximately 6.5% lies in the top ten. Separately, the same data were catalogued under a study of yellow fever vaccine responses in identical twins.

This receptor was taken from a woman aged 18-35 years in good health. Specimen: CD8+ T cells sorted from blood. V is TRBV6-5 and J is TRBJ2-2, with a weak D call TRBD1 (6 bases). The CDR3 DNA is TGTGCCAGCATTAGACAGGAGACGAACACCGGGGAGCTGTTTTTT. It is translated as CASIRQETNTGELFF.